These 14 T cell receptor beta chains were all obtained from the same sample, sequenced in a study of cytomegalovirus exposure and HLA in healthy donors. Both 60 Vbeta primers and 13 Jbeta primers went into the PCR. The method was immunoSEQ multiplex PCR; TCRdb's version includes in-frame clones alone and lacks a portion of them. Of approximately 150,000 clones in the sample, approximately 72% were seen once. The sample consisted of PBMCs. The receptor set was obtained from a man aged 50 or older in good health and CMV-seronegative.

This chain connects TRBV11-1 to TRBJ2-1; 14 positions agree with TRBD2. The CDR3 is 15 amino acids. CDR1 is SGHAT and CDR2 is FQDESV in the germline V gene (reference sequence). With 5 bases clipped from V and 7 bases from J, the junction kept 4 bases outside the gene matches. The CDR3 sequence: CASSQRTSGGNEQFF. CDR3 coding DNA: TGTGCCAGCAGCCAGAGGACTAGCGGGGGGAATGAGCAGTTCTTC.

This rearrangement joins TRBV19 to TRBJ2-7; 10 bases are a match to TRBD2. Unmatched junction bases numbered 2, after V lost 2 bases and J lost 1 base. The V gene's germline CDR1 is LNHDA and CDR2 SQIVND (reference sequence). CDR3 length: 15 amino acids. This chain's CDR3 is CASSISGRGSYEQYF. Here the CDR3 DNA reads TGTGCCAGTAGTATAAGCGGGAGGGGATCCTACGAGCAGTACTTC.

The chain joins TRBV14 to TRBJ2-7, with a possible D match to TRBD2 (5 bases). Germline V gene lookup returns CDR1 SGHDN and CDR2 FVKESK. Trimming stripped 0 bases from V and 3 bases from J, with 18 bases between. CDR3 length: 17 amino acids. The CDR3 sequence is CASSQDPRVVSDYEQYF. The CDR3, as DNA: TGTGCCAGCAGCCAAGATCCGAGGGTTGTATCAGACTACGAGCAGTACTTC.

This chain joins TRBV5-1 and TRBJ2-3; 9 nucleotides line up with TRBD1. With V trimmed by 3 bases and J by 2 bases, 10 bases remained unmatched. The CDR3 length is 17 residues. CDR1 and CDR2 (germline): SGHRS, YFSETQ. CDR3 in DNA: TGCGCCAGCAGCTACCAACTGGGACAGGGAATCACAGATACGCAGTATTTT. Translation: CASSYQLGQGITDTQYF.

Of note for this clone: One junction end disagrees with the germline gene, perhaps due to a read error. The identical CDR3 is also encoded by other nucleotide sequences in the sample. V usage is TRBV6-1 and J usage is TRBJ2-1, with 11 nucleotides matching TRBD2. This CDR3 contains 15 residues. Germline values: CDR1 MNHNS, CDR2 SASEGT. The CDR3 DNA follows: TGTGCCAGCAGGGTAGCGGGGGGGAACTACAACGAGCAGTTCTTC. Amino acids: CASRVAGGNYNEQFF.

In regard to this clone: Compared with germline, one end of the junction differs, possibly owing to a read error. The chain couples TRBV4-1 to TRBJ1-1; 8 nucleotides line up with TRBD1. CDR1 and CDR2 from the germline V gene are MGHRA and YSYEKL. CDR3 size: 13 residues. The CDR3 is CASSQDRGGEAFF. CDR3 nucleotide sequence: TGTGCCAGCAGCCAAGACAGGGGTGGTGAAGCTTTCTTT.

The chain uses TRBV28 and TRBJ1-6, with a possible D match to TRBD1 (6 bases). The CDR3 has 16 residues. The germline V gene encodes CDR1 MDHEN and CDR2 SYDVKM. Trimming took off 3 bases at V and 8 bases at J, with 17 bases between the two ends. CDR3 region: CASSLGRQARYSPLHF. The CDR3 DNA follows: TGTGCCAGCAGTTTGGGAAGACAGGCACGTTATTCACCCCTCCACTTT.

The rearrangement joins TRBV19 to TRBJ2-7; 7 positions agree with TRBD1. The ends lost 6 bases at V and 0 bases at J; junction bases unmatched: 5. There are 14 residues in the CDR3. Looked up from germline, CDR1 is LNHDA and CDR2 is SQIVND (reference sequence). The CDR3 here is CASRPGQRSYEQYF. The CDR3 DNA is TGTGCCAGTAGGCCGGGACAGCGCTCCTACGAGCAGTACTTC. Full variable domain (missing parts from reference TRBV19 and TRBJ2-7): DGGITQSPKYLFRKEGQNVTLSCEQNLNHDAMYWYRQDPGQGLRLIYYSQIVNDFQKGDIAEGYSVSREKKESFPLTVTSAQKNPTAFYLCASRPGQRSYEQYFGPGTRLTVT.

This clone was seen a few times. The chain recombines TRBV13 with TRBJ1-3; TRBD1 aligns across 7 bases. Germline CDR1 reads PRHDT; CDR2 reads FYEKMQ (reference sequence). The CDR3 sequence is 15 residues long. The J segment lost 4 bases and the V segment lost 2 bases, leaving 5 bases of the junction unmatched. CDR3 DNA: TGTGCCAGCAGCTTATTAGGGGGCCCGGGAAACACCATATATTTT. Residues: CASSLLGGPGNTIYF.

The chain employs TRBV6-6 and TRBJ2-3; D not certain. This CDR3 comprises 14 residues. CDR1 and CDR2 from the germline V gene are MNHNY and SVGAGI (reference sequence). The V end was cut by 2 bases, the J end by 0 bases, with 6 bases between. In DNA, the CDR3 is TGTGCCAGCAGTTACGCACAGAGCACAGATACGCAGTATTTT. This gives the protein CASSYAQSTDTQYF.

The J gene is TRBJ1-1, the V gene TRBV5-4, with D hard to call. Looked up from germline, CDR1 is SGHNT and CDR2 is YYREEE (reference sequence). V was shortened by 4 bases and J by 4 bases, with 8 bases between the two germline ends. The CDR3 sequence is 12 residues long. CDR3 sequence (DNA): TGTGCCAGCAGCCTCGCCAGCACTGAAGCTTTCTTT. It translates to CASSLASTEAFF. Variable domain in full (rest from reference TRBV5-4 and TRBJ1-1): ETGVTQSPTHLIKTRGQQVTLRCSSQSGHNTVSWYQQALGQGPQFIFQYYREEENGRGNFPPRFSGLQFPNYSSELNVNALELDDSALYLCASSLASTEAFFGQGTRLTVV.

This clone was seen more than once but under ten times. This chain uses TRBV7-2 with TRBJ1-2, with D perhaps matching TRBD1 (6 bases). The CDR3 has 13 amino acids. CDR1 SGHTA and CDR2 FQGNSA come from the germline V gene. The ends were cut back, 5 bases at V and 8 bases at J, with 15 bases in the middle. CDR3 sequence: CASSPNRVRGYTF. Written as DNA, the CDR3 is TGTGCCAGCAGCCCTAACAGGGTTCGGGGCTACACCTTC. The whole variable domain, remainder taken from reference TRBV7-2 and TRBJ1-2, is GAGVSQSPSNKVTEKGKDVELRCDPISGHTALYWYRQSLGQGLEFLIYFQGNSAPDKSGLPSDRFSAERTGGSVSTLTIQRTQQEDSAVYLCASSPNRVRGYTFGSGTRLTVV.

This sequence joins TRBV19 and TRBJ2-5; 13 bases fit TRBD2. V lost 5 bases to trimming and J lost 1 base; unmatched junction nucleotides: 4. The CDR3 is made up of 16 amino acids. Germline V gene data show CDR1 as LNHDA and CDR2 as SQIVND (reference sequence). CDR3 amino acids: CASSGRLAGGQETQYF. The CDR3 nucleotides read TGTGCCAGTAGTGGACGACTAGCGGGGGGCCAAGAGACCCAGTACTTC.

The chain uses TRBV5-1 and TRBJ2-7; 8 bases match TRBD1. CDR3 length equals 15 residues. Losses at the gene ends were 4 bases for V and 3 bases for J; bases not matched to a gene: 9. In germline, CDR1 is SGHRS, CDR2 YFSETQ. This chain's CDR3 is CASSPQGGKVYEQYF. In nucleotides, the CDR3 is TGCGCCAGCAGCCCACAGGGGGGAAAGGTCTACGAGCAGTACTTC.